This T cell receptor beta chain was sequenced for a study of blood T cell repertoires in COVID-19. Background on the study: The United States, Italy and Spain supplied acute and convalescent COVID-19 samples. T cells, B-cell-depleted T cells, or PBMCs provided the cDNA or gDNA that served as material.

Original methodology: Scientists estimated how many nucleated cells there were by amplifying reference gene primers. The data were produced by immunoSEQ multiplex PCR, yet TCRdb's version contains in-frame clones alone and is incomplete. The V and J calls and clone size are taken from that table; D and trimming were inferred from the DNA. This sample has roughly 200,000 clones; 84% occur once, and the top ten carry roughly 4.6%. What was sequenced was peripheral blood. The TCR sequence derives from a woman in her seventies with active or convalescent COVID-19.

CDR3 region: CASSSGGPPGGYTF. The DNA for the CDR3 is TGTGCCAGTAGTAGTGGGGGCCCGCCGGGAGGCTACACCTTC. J is TRBJ1-2 and V is TRBV19, with D possibly TRBD1 on 6 matching bases. The germline gives CDR1 LNHDA, CDR2 SQIVND (reference sequence). Between the trimmed V and J ends, which lost 4 bases and 8 bases, there was a span of 17 bases. This CDR3 spans 14 amino acids.